This T cell receptor (beta chain) originates from a study of T cell responses to AZD1222 COVID-19 vaccine. This clone occurred many times. Its antigen is not identified. V shed 0 bases, J shed 2 bases, and the junction held 14 bases outside the gene matches. Germline CDR1 SGDLS, CDR2 YYNGEE. CDR3 length: 19 amino acids. Generated by immunoSEQ multiplex PCR, the TCRdb table keeps only in-frame clones and is missing some. The table has some 50,000 clones, around 85% seen once. Study results and limitations: Spike-specific TCR depth and breadth grew after two AZD1222 doses. Reports indicate that nearly half of spike-specific TCRs are directed at unmutated variant regions. Mostly white British, mostly female donors; authors suggested clonal diversity may be underestimated.

The TCR sequence derives from an adult in good health. The sample consisted of peripheral blood, taken on day 0 of MenACWY control vaccination. The chain links TRBV9 to TRBJ1-5; TRBD1 aligns across 7 bases. The CDR3 nucleotides are TGTGCCAGCAGCGTAGGAGGGGGCGCCCCGGGGGTAGGCAATCAGCCCCAGCATTTT. Amino acids: CASSVGGGAPGVGNQPQHF.